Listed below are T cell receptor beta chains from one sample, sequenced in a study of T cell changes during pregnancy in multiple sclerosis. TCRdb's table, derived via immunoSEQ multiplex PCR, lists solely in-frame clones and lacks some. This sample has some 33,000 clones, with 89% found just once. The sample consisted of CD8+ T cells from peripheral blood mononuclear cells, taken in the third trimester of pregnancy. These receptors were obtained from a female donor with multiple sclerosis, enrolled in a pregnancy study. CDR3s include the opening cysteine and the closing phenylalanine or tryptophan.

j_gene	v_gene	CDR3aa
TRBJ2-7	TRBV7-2	CASSASGGAREQYF
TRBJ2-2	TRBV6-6	CASSPDRGRYTGELFF
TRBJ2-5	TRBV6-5	CASSTREGGETQYF
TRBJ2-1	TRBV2	CASSELAGGQWDEQFF
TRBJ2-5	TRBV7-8	CASSPLLAGAQETQYF
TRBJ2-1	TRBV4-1	CASSAARSSYNEQFF
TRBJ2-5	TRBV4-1	CASSQLGGGLQETQYF
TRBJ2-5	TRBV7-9	CASSSPGGRGETQYF
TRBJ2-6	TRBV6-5	CASSRTLSGANVLTF
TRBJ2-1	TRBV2	CASSDRTYNEQFF
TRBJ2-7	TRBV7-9	CASSLVAGASYEQYF
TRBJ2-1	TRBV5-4	CASSLSAGGPMDEQFF
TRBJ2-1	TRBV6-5	CASSYSWAGGPSEQFF
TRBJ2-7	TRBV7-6	CASSSASGGGLGEQYF
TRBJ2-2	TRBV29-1	CSVEDIDGMNTGELFF
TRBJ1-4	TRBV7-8	CASSFQGPNEKLFF
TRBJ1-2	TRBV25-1	CASTMGGGFYGYTF
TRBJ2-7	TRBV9	CASSVGYGAYEQYF
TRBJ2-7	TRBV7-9	CASSRYTGTGLSYEQYF